One sample yielded the 29 T cell receptor beta chains listed below, sequenced in a study of response to subunit inactivated influenza vaccine. In TCRdb, the RT-PCR reads were re-called with MiXCR into one record per CDR3 protein. The sample has a few hundred thousand distinct CDR3 sequences, 11% to 15% seen once; the top ten hold approximately 10%. Here the sequenced sample was PBMCs from blood, taken roughly 12 days after vaccination. The receptors here all came from a man aged 50 to 59 who received an inactivated influenza vaccine.

This clonotype turned up a few times. The chain carries TRBV4-1 and TRBJ1-5; D unresolved. CDR1 and CDR2 (germline): MGHRA, YSYEKL. The CDR3 is 15 residues long. V lost 0 bases to trimming and J lost 4 bases, with 10 bases between them. The CDR3 DNA reads as TGCGCCAGCAGCCAAGATCCCCAGATTAATCAGCCCCAGCATTTT. It translates to CASSQDPQINQPQHF.

The rearrangement joins TRBV20-1 to TRBJ2-7, with a tentative D call TRBD1 (6 bases). Germline lookup yields CDR1 DFQATT and CDR2 SNEGSKA (reference sequence). The ends were cut back, 5 bases at V and 5 bases at J, with 13 bases in the middle. The CDR3 runs 12 residues. Here the CDR3 DNA reads TGCAGTGCTCCCGACAGGCTGGACGAGCAGTACTTC. Its translation is CSAPDRLDEQYF.

This clonotype turned up a few times. V is TRBV2 and J is TRBJ2-2; 7 bases align to TRBD1. This CDR3 is 14 amino acids long. Trimming at V came to 6 bases and at J to 5 bases, leaving 6 bases not matched to a gene. Germline V lookup: CDR1 SNHLY, CDR2 FYNNEI. The CDR3 DNA reads TGTGCCAGCAGGGGGGACAGCTTGACCGGGGAGCTGTTTTTT. Translated, it gives CASRGDSLTGELFF.

This clonotype was recorded at least ten times. The chain links TRBV20-1 to TRBJ2-2, with 11 bases identical to TRBD2. Germline assignment: CDR1 DFQATT and CDR2 SNEGSKA (reference sequence). The CDR3 is made up of 17 amino acids. With 0 bases clipped from V and 3 bases from J, the junction kept 6 bases outside the gene matches. The CDR3, as DNA: TGCAGTGCTAGAGATCTCGGGACTAGCGGATACACCGGGGAGCTGTTTTTT. Translation: CSARDLGTSGYTGELFF.

CDR3 protein: CASSRTLANTGELFF. For the CDR3, the DNA is TGTGCCAGCAGCAGAACACTGGCGAACACCGGGGAGCTGTTTTTT. The chain is built from TRBV3-1 and TRBJ2-2; D is undetermined. CDR3 length: 15 amino acids. Germline V gene data show CDR1 as LGHDT and CDR2 as YNNKEL (reference sequence). The V end was cut by 5 bases, the J end by 0 bases, with 10 bases between. Using reference TRBV3-1 and TRBJ2-2 for the parts outside the CDR3, the full variable domain is DTAVSQTPKYLVTQMGNDKSIKCEQNLGHDTMYWYKQDSKKFLKIMFSYNNKELIINETVPNRFSPKSPDKAHLNLHINSLELGDSAVYFCASSRTLANTGELFFGEGSRLTVL.

Comments on this clonotype: This may be a read error: a much more frequent sequence differs by one nucleotide. This chain links TRBV6-2 or TRBV6-3 with TRBJ1-5, with D perhaps TRBD1 (5 bases). The CDR3 spans 14 residues. The germline V gene encodes CDR1 MNHEY and CDR2 SVGEGT. V shed 7 bases and J shed 3 bases, with 13 bases lying between them. The CDR3 protein is CASMGPAANQPQHF. The CDR3 DNA follows: TGTGCCAGCATGGGACCTGCCGCCAATCAGCCCCAGCATTTT.

The CDR3 nucleotides are TGCGCCAGCAGCGACCCTAGACAGTACAATGAGCAGTTCTTC. It codes for CASSDPRQYNEQFF. The rearrangement uses TRBV5-1 and TRBJ2-1, with D maybe TRBD1 (5 bases). Germline V gives CDR1 SGHRS, CDR2 YFSETQ. This CDR3 is built from 14 residues. With 4 bases removed from V and 4 bases from J, the gap between germline ends came to 12 bases. Full variable domain (missing parts from reference TRBV5-1 and TRBJ2-1): KAGVTQTPRYLIKTRGQQVTLSCSPISGHRSVSWYQQTPGQGLQFLFEYFSETQRNKGNFPGRFSGRQFSNSRSEMNVSTLELGDSALYLCASSDPRQYNEQFFGPGTRLTVL.

The rearrangement joins TRBV28 to TRBJ2-7; possible D gene TRBD2, 5 bases. Germline V lookup: CDR1 MDHEN, CDR2 SYDVKM. CDR3 length: 15 residues. The ends were cut back, 2 bases at V and 0 bases at J, with 11 bases in the middle. The chain's CDR3 is CASSLGGGLSYEQYF. CDR3 nucleotides: TGTGCCAGCAGTTTAGGAGGTGGCCTCTCCTACGAGCAGTACTTC.

The chain combines TRBV28 with TRBJ2-7, with TRBD2 identical over 8 bases. This CDR3 is built from 14 residues. The V and J ends lost 11 bases and 2 bases, in that order; junction bases with no gene match: 11. Germline CDR1 and CDR2: MDHEN and SYDVKM. CDR3 DNA: TGTGCCGTTGCTTTAGCGGGGACGGCCTACGAGCAGTACTTC. Translation: CAVALAGTAYEQYF.

The chain carries TRBV28 and TRBJ2-7; TRBD2 matches 8 bases. The V gene's germline CDR1 is MDHEN and CDR2 SYDVKM. V trimming: 4 bases; J trimming: 0 bases; junction bases outside the gene matches: 8. The CDR3 runs to 16 residues. The CDR3 DNA is TGTGCCAGCAGTTCCGCTAGCGGGCTTCCCTCCTACGAGCAGTACTTC. Protein: CASSSASGLPSYEQYF.

This clonotype was counted only a few times. This sequence joins TRBV12-5 and TRBJ2-7, with D tentatively TRBD2 (6 bases). From germline, CDR1 is LGHNT and CDR2 FRNRAP. There are 15 residues in the CDR3. Trimming shortened V by 4 bases and J by 2 bases, and 15 bases separated the two germline ends. The CDR3 sequence is CASGSGPGVPYEQYF. CDR3 coding DNA: TGTGCTAGTGGTTCAGGGCCGGGAGTTCCCTACGAGCAGTACTTC. The whole variable domain, remainder taken from reference TRBV12-5 and TRBJ2-7, is DARVTQTPRHKVTEMGQEVTMRCQPILGHNTVFWYRQTMMQGLELLAYFRNRAPLDDSGMPKDRFSAEMPDATLATLKIQPSEPRDSAVYFCASGSGPGVPYEQYFGPGTRLTVT.

This clonotype was counted a few times. The chain employs TRBV5-4 and TRBJ2-7; D is perhaps TRBD1 or TRBD2 (5 bases each). The germline gives CDR1 SGHNT, CDR2 YYREEE (reference sequence). The CDR3 covers 15 residues. Trimming pared 0 bases from V and 4 bases from J, leaving 14 bases between. CDR3 DNA sequence: TGTGCCAGCAGCTTGGGTCCAGGGAGCATATACGAGCAGTACTTC. This sequence encodes CASSLGPGSIYEQYF.

This clonotype came up many times. The gene calls are TRBV28 and TRBJ2-3, with D perhaps TRBD2 (6 bases). CDR3 size: 15 residues. The V gene's germline CDR1 is MDHEN and CDR2 SYDVKM. Trimming removed 3 bases at V and 1 base at J, with 11 bases between. In nucleotides, the CDR3 is TGTGCCAGCAGTTTGGCGGGGCGAGGCACAGATACGCAGTATTTT. This sequence encodes CASSLAGRGTDTQYF.

In this sample, this clonotype turned up a few times. The chain combines TRBV24-1 with TRBJ2-1, with 13 bases fitting TRBD2. The CDR3 spans 18 residues. Germline V gene data show CDR1 as KGHDR and CDR2 as SFDVKD. The trim removed 2 bases at V and 9 bases at J, leaving 12 bases unmatched. As DNA, the CDR3 is TGTGCCACCAGTGATTCTCGACGGACTAGCGGGAGAACCGGTGAGCAGTTCTTC. Translating it yields CATSDSRRTSGRTGEQFF.

This chain uses TRBV20-1 with TRBJ2-7; D may correspond to TRBD1 or TRBD2 (5 bases each). Germline V gene lookup returns CDR1 DFQATT and CDR2 SNEGSKA (reference sequence). Trimming pared 3 bases from V and 0 bases from J, leaving 9 bases between. The CDR3 length is 13 residues. The chain's CDR3 is CSASRDRSYEQYF. The CDR3 DNA is TGCAGTGCTAGCCGGGACCGCTCCTACGAGCAGTACTTC.

This clonotype was counted a few times. The chain is built from TRBV7-9 and TRBJ2-7; 9 nucleotides line up with TRBD1. Germline values: CDR1 SEHNR, CDR2 FQNEAQ (reference sequence). The CDR3 runs 16 residues. J lost 2 bases, V lost 3 bases, and 8 bases had no gene match. The CDR3: CASSFTGTGNPYEQYF. Written as DNA, the CDR3 is TGTGCCAGCAGCTTTACCGGGACAGGGAACCCCTACGAGCAGTACTTC.

This sequence joins TRBV30 and TRBJ2-7; D possibly uses TRBD1 or TRBD2 (5 bases each). This CDR3 has 12 amino acids. CDR1 is GTSNPN and CDR2 is SVGIG in the germline V gene (reference sequence). Trimming removed 0 bases at V and 4 bases at J, with 7 bases between. The CDR3 loop reads CAWSVGGYEQYF. The CDR3 DNA reads as TGTGCCTGGAGTGTTGGGGGATACGAGCAGTACTTC.

This rearrangement joins TRBV20-1 to TRBJ2-3; tentatively, D is TRBD2 (5 bases). With 8 bases removed from V and 4 bases from J, the gap between germline ends came to 19 bases. Germline values: CDR1 DFQATT, CDR2 SNEGSKA (reference sequence). The CDR3 covers 14 residues. The CDR3: CSPLWPPSPDTQYF. For the CDR3, the DNA is TGCAGTCCCTTATGGCCCCCTAGCCCAGATACGCAGTATTTT.

This sequence joins TRBV5-1 and TRBJ2-6; D remains ambiguous. This CDR3 comprises 17 residues. Germline loops: CDR1 SGHRS, CDR2 YFSETQ. Trimming removed 3 bases at V and 0 bases at J, with 13 bases between. CDR3: CASSSRVISSGANVLTF. CDR3 bases: TGCGCCAGCAGCTCCCGGGTAATTTCCTCTGGGGCCAACGTCCTGACTTTC.

This clonotype was recorded a few times. The gene calls are TRBV14 and TRBJ1-2; D is possibly TRBD1 (5 bases). Trimming left V 0 bases short and J 4 bases short, with 15 bases between. Germline loops: CDR1 SGHDN, CDR2 FVKESK. CDR3 size: 16 residues. DNA of the CDR3: TGTGCCAGCAGCCAAGAAGTCATCCCGGGGCCCTATGGCTACACCTTC. Amino acid sequence: CASSQEVIPGPYGYTF.

This clonotype has a count of ten or more. Compared with germline, one end of the junction differs, possibly owing to a read error. The chain carries TRBV12-3 or TRBV12-4 and TRBJ2-1; 9 bases agree with TRBD1. The CDR3 consists of 15 residues. CDR3 nucleotide sequence: TGTGCCAGCACCAAAGACAGGGGGTTGATCAATGAGCAATTCTTC. This codes for CASTKDRGLINEQFF.

This clonotype was observed a handful of times. The chain employs TRBV10-3 and TRBJ1-2; D is possibly TRBD1 (5 bases). Germline CDR1 ENHRY, CDR2 SYGVKD. This CDR3 is built from 15 residues. The germline V and J ends were trimmed by 0 bases and 1 base, with 9 bases remaining between them. Here the CDR3 DNA reads TGTGCCATCAGTGAGTCCGGGGGGAGTAACTATGGCTACACCTTC. Amino acid sequence: CAISESGGSNYGYTF.

The rearrangement links TRBV6-1 to TRBJ1-2; D is ambiguous. Germline CDR1 MNHNS, CDR2 SASEGT. Trimming shortened V by 8 bases and J by 2 bases, and 18 bases separated the two germline ends. The CDR3 has 15 residues. CDR3: CASSMTLDLNYGYTF. The CDR3 DNA reads TGTGCCAGCTCCATGACGTTGGATTTGAACTATGGCTACACCTTC.

The rearrangement joins TRBV6-2 or TRBV6-3 to TRBJ2-1; D is unclear. Per germline, CDR1 MNHEY and CDR2 SVGEGT. The ends were cut back, 5 bases at V and 8 bases at J, with 16 bases in the middle. The length of the CDR3 is 14 residues. The CDR3 region is CASSDRSYLDEQFF. CDR3 nucleotide sequence: TGTGCCAGCAGTGACCGGTCTTATCTGGATGAGCAGTTCTTC.

The V gene is TRBV29-1, the J gene TRBJ2-1; D may be TRBD1 or TRBD2 (6 bases each). The CDR3 spans 14 residues. V was clipped by 4 bases and J by 4 bases, with 14 bases between them. CDR1 and CDR2 from the germline V gene are SQVTM and ANQGSEA. Here the CDR3 DNA reads TGCAGCGTTGGAAGGGGGGCGGGTTACAATGAGCAGTTCTTC. Translated, it gives CSVGRGAGYNEQFF.

This clonotype has a count of ten or more. The chain links TRBV24-1 to TRBJ2-1, with 7 bases that match TRBD1. Germline trimming cut 5 bases from V and 5 bases from J; bases unmatched to any gene: 14. The germline V gene has CDR1 KGHDR and CDR2 SFDVKD. The CDR3 totals 17 residues. The CDR3 sequence: CATSGQTGDGKDNEQFF. In DNA, the CDR3 is TGTGCCACCAGTGGACAAACAGGGGATGGGAAAGACAATGAGCAGTTCTTC.

This clonotype was counted between two and nine times. The chain links TRBV19 to TRBJ2-5, with 11 positions matching TRBD1. Germline CDR1 and CDR2: LNHDA and SQIVND (reference sequence). This CDR3 has 13 amino acids. Losses at the gene ends were 9 bases for V and 4 bases for J; bases not matched to a gene: 4. CDR3 DNA sequence: TGTGCCAGCGGACAGGGGGCGGCAGAGACCCAGTACTTC. Amino acid sequence: CASGQGAAETQYF.

The chain carries TRBV29-1 and TRBJ2-1; no clear D gene. Trimming cost V 5 bases and J 9 bases, with 11 bases left between them. In germline, CDR1 is SQVTM, CDR2 ANQGSEA. This CDR3 comprises 11 residues. In DNA, the CDR3 is TGCAGCGTTCGCCGGGCTGTTGAGCAGTTCTTC. This translates into CSVRRAVEQFF.

In its sample, this clonotype was seen a few times. This chain joins TRBV7-2 and TRBJ2-7; D is undetermined. This CDR3 region has 14 residues. Per germline, CDR1 SGHTA and CDR2 FQGNSA. Trimming took off 3 bases at V and 0 bases at J, with 9 bases between the two ends. The CDR3 sequence: CASSFRNPSYEQYF. Written as DNA, the CDR3 is TGTGCCAGCAGCTTTCGTAACCCCTCCTACGAGCAGTACTTC.